Here is one TCR beta chain with its context. The antigen is undetermined. The record originates from a study of regulatory T cells in long-lasting Graves disease. Time point of the sample: newly diagnosed GD, antithyroid drugs for less than 3 months. PBMC-derived RNA was used for the TCR library. The CDR3 is made up of 17 amino acids. The germline gives CDR1 MDHEN, CDR2 SYDVKM. The junction had 9 bases not matched to a gene; V was cut back by 0 bases and J by 4 bases. Researchers made TCR beta libraries by using iRepertoire HTBI primers and running Arm-PCR on CDR3 regions. Via MiXCR, TCRdb re-called the multiplex PCR reads, giving one row per CDR3 protein. This sample has 400,000 to 500,000 distinct CDR3 sequences, with over 12% found just once. Findings and caveats of the study: Among persistent patients, a larger number of public clonotypes were shared (about 3,000) than among newly diagnosed patients (966).

This sample was shared with a second study, whose subject was T cells in Graves' hyperthyroidism and ophthalmopathy.

Sample: peripheral blood mononuclear cells (PBMCs), taken at new diagnosis, from a patient treated with antithyroid drugs. V and J are TRBV28 and TRBJ2-7; 10 positions agree with TRBD1. This TCR came from a middle-aged woman with Graves disease. The CDR3, as DNA: TGTGCCAGCAGTTTATGGACCGGGACAGGGGCGGGTTACGAGCAGTACTTC. As protein: CASSLWTGTGAGYEQYF.